This is a list of T cell receptor beta chains from one sample in a study of T-cell reconstitution after alpha-beta-depleted transplantation in children. TCRdb re-called the PCR reads with MiXCR, one entry per CDR3 protein. The sample gives about 200,000 distinct CDR3 sequences, 6.3% of which show up once; around 4.1% is in the top ten. This sample comprised PBMCs, obtained before TCRalphabeta/CD19-depleted stem cell transplant. The receptors stem from a girl less than two years old with combined immunodeficiency, due to receive a stem cell transplant. CDR3s include the opening cysteine and the closing phenylalanine or tryptophan. The order of the fields is clone size, J gene, V gene, D gene, CDR3 DNA, CDR3 protein. The D gene is left open where the match is weak. Some rows mark clone size as missing; the rest say once, few, many or name a class of expanded clone.

clone size: NA; J gene: TRBJ2-3; V gene: TRBV20-1; D gene: TRBD2; CDR3 DNA: TGCAGTTCTGACACCGGGACTAGCGGGACAGATACGCAGTATTTT; CDR3 protein: CSSDTGTSGTDTQYF
clone size: many; J gene: TRBJ2-7; V gene: TRBV12-3/TRBV12-4; D gene: NA; CDR3 DNA: TGTGCCAGCAGCCTCCAAGGGAGCCCGGCCTACGAGCAGTACTTC; CDR3 protein: CASSLQGSPAYEQYF
clone size: many; J gene: TRBJ1-2; V gene: TRBV20-1; D gene: TRBD1; CDR3 DNA: TGCAGTGCTAGACTTTGGGCAGGGGGCCCGCTAGGCTATGGCTACACCTTC; CDR3 protein: CSARLWAGGPLGYGYTF
clone size: many; J gene: TRBJ2-4; V gene: TRBV28; D gene: NA; CDR3 DNA: TGTGCCAGCAGTTTAACCCGCAGGGGAAACATTCAGTACTTC; CDR3 protein: CASSLTRRGNIQYF
clone size: few; J gene: TRBJ1-1; V gene: TRBV7-9; D gene: NA; CDR3 DNA: TGTGCCAGCAGCCCGCCGGATCCGACAGGAACTGAAGCCTTCTTT; CDR3 protein: CASSPPDPTGTEAFF
clone size: many; J gene: TRBJ2-2; V gene: TRBV12-3/TRBV12-4; D gene: NA; CDR3 DNA: TGTGCCAGCAGTTTAGGGGCAGCGCTGGGGGAGCTGTTTTTT; CDR3 protein: CASSLGAALGELFF
clone size: many; J gene: TRBJ2-3; V gene: TRBV11-2; D gene: NA; CDR3 DNA: TGTGCCAGCAGCTTAGGGAAACGGGGCACAGATACGCAGTATTTT; CDR3 protein: CASSLGKRGTDTQYF
clone size: many; J gene: TRBJ2-2; V gene: TRBV20-1; D gene: NA; CDR3 DNA: TGCAGTGCTAGAGATGCGAAGGAAGACAGCACCGGGGAGCTGTTTTTT; CDR3 protein: CSARDAKEDSTGELFF
clone size: many; J gene: TRBJ2-1; V gene: TRBV7-9; D gene: NA; CDR3 DNA: TGTGCCAGCAGCTTAAATCCTTTAACCAACAATGAGCAGTTCTTC; CDR3 protein: CASSLNPLTNNEQFF
clone size: many; J gene: TRBJ2-3; V gene: TRBV7-9; D gene: TRBD2; CDR3 DNA: TGTGCCAGCAGCAAAGGGGCTAGCGGGAGTTCCGCAGATACGCAGTATTTT; CDR3 protein: CASSKGASGSSADTQYF
clone size: many; J gene: TRBJ2-3; V gene: TRBV21-1; D gene: NA; CDR3 DNA: TGTGCCAGCAGCTACAGTTCAACGGGGGGGCCGTGCACAGATACGCAGTATTTT; CDR3 protein: CASSYSSTGGPCTDTQYF
clone size: many; J gene: TRBJ2-5; V gene: TRBV12-3/TRBV12-4; D gene: NA; CDR3 DNA: TGTGCCAGCAGTTGGGTCGGGGAGACCCAGTACTTC; CDR3 protein: CASSWVGETQYF
clone size: few; J gene: TRBJ2-3; V gene: TRBV30; D gene: NA; CDR3 DNA: TGTGCCCCTCGCCCCCGGGGCACAGATACGCAGTATTTT; CDR3 protein: CAPRPRGTDTQYF
clone size: many; J gene: TRBJ2-1; V gene: TRBV12-3/TRBV12-4; D gene: NA; CDR3 DNA: TGTGCCAGCAGATCCCTGACTAGTACGGATGAGCAGTTCTTC; CDR3 protein: CASRSLTSTDEQFF
clone size: many; J gene: TRBJ2-3; V gene: TRBV12-3/TRBV12-4; D gene: NA; CDR3 DNA: TGTGCCAGCAGTTATTTAGCGGACCATTGGACTCCAGATACGCAGTATTTT; CDR3 protein: CASSYLADHWTPDTQYF
clone size: many; J gene: TRBJ1-5; V gene: TRBV6-5; D gene: TRBD1; CDR3 DNA: TGTGCCAGCAGTCCCAGGGGGCGCGGTCAGCCCCAGCATTTT; CDR3 protein: CASSPRGRGQPQHF
clone size: few; J gene: TRBJ1-1; V gene: TRBV20-1; D gene: NA; CDR3 DNA: TGCAGTGCCCTGAACCCATCTCATGAAGCTTTCTTT; CDR3 protein: CSALNPSHEAFF
clone size: many; J gene: TRBJ2-7; V gene: TRBV3-1; D gene: NA; CDR3 DNA: TGTGCCAGCAGCCCATGGGGCAGGGGATACGGCGAGCAGTACTTC; CDR3 protein: CASSPWGRGYGEQYF
clone size: many; J gene: TRBJ1-2; V gene: TRBV12-3/TRBV12-4; D gene: NA; CDR3 DNA: TGTGCCAGCAGGGGCTATGGCTACACCTTC; CDR3 protein: CASRGYGYTF
clone size: NA; J gene: TRBJ2-7; V gene: TRBV7-9; D gene: TRBD1; CDR3 DNA: TGTGCCAGCAGCTCCGACAGGGCGGTAGGGGAGCAGTACTTC; CDR3 protein: CASSSDRAVGEQYF
clone size: NA; J gene: TRBJ2-7; V gene: TRBV29-1; D gene: NA; CDR3 DNA: TGCAGCGTTGGCCCCACAGGGGGGGGGGCCTACGAGCAGTACTTC; CDR3 protein: CSVGPTGGGAYEQYF
clone size: many; J gene: TRBJ2-1; V gene: TRBV25-1; D gene: NA; CDR3 DNA: TGTGCCAGCAGTCTAAAGAATTTGTGGGATGAGCAGTTCTTC; CDR3 protein: CASSLKNLWDEQFF
clone size: many; J gene: TRBJ2-2; V gene: TRBV7-2; D gene: NA; CDR3 DNA: TGTGCCAGCAGCTATACAGGGTTTGGCACCGGGGAGCTGTTTTTT; CDR3 protein: CASSYTGFGTGELFF
clone size: NA; J gene: TRBJ1-3; V gene: TRBV7-6; D gene: NA; CDR3 DNA: TGTGCCAGCAAGAATGAAGTCTCTGGAAACACCATATATTTT; CDR3 protein: CASKNEVSGNTIYF
clone size: many; J gene: TRBJ2-2; V gene: TRBV5-6; D gene: NA; CDR3 DNA: TGTGCCAGCAGCCCTGACCCCTTTTGGAACACCGGGGAGCTGTTTTTT; CDR3 protein: CASSPDPFWNTGELFF
clone size: NA; J gene: TRBJ2-1; V gene: TRBV20-1; D gene: TRBD2; CDR3 DNA: TGCAGTGTTAGAAGGGGACTAGCGGGGGGGATTAGCTCCTACAATGAGCAGTTCTTC; CDR3 protein: CSVRRGLAGGISSYNEQFF
clone size: many; J gene: TRBJ1-4; V gene: TRBV20-1; D gene: NA; CDR3 DNA: TGCAGTGCTTATACAGGGAGCACCGAAAAACTGTTTTTT; CDR3 protein: CSAYTGSTEKLFF
clone size: many; J gene: TRBJ2-1; V gene: TRBV27; D gene: NA; CDR3 DNA: TGTGCCAGCGCTAGTAGCGGAGCACTCTCCTACAATGAGCAGTTCTTC; CDR3 protein: CASASSGALSYNEQFF
clone size: many; J gene: TRBJ2-7; V gene: TRBV5-6; D gene: NA; CDR3 DNA: TGTGCCAGCAGCCGGAGGGCCTTTGGGGAGCAGTACTTC; CDR3 protein: CASSRRAFGEQYF
clone size: many; J gene: TRBJ2-1; V gene: TRBV3-1; D gene: NA; CDR3 DNA: TGTGCCAGCAGCCAAGGATGGCAGGGGACTAACAATGAGCAGTTCTTC; CDR3 protein: CASSQGWQGTNNEQFF
clone size: few; J gene: TRBJ2-7; V gene: TRBV6-5; D gene: TRBD1; CDR3 DNA: TGTGCCAGCAGTTACATGATCTTGGGACAGGGGGGAGAGCAGTACTTC; CDR3 protein: CASSYMILGQGGEQYF
clone size: NA; J gene: TRBJ1-5; V gene: TRBV2; D gene: NA; CDR3 DNA: TGTACCATCTGTCCCCGAGGTACAGGGCGGCTAGGGAGCAATCAGCCCCAGCATTTT; CDR3 protein: CTICPRGTGRLGSNQPQHF
clone size: NA; J gene: TRBJ1-3; V gene: TRBV28; D gene: TRBD1; CDR3 DNA: TGTGCCACCTCCTCCGGGACAGGGTTGTCTGGAAACACCATATATTTT; CDR3 protein: CATSSGTGLSGNTIYF
clone size: many; J gene: TRBJ2-3; V gene: TRBV7-9; D gene: NA; CDR3 DNA: TGTGCCAGCAGCCCAGGTACCGTTGATCTCACAGATACGCAGTATTTT; CDR3 protein: CASSPGTVDLTDTQYF
clone size: NA; J gene: TRBJ2-1; V gene: TRBV12-5; D gene: NA; CDR3 DNA: TGTGCTAGTGGCGACCTCCGCTTCACCTACAATGAGCAGTTCTTC; CDR3 protein: CASGDLRFTYNEQFF
clone size: many; J gene: TRBJ2-7; V gene: TRBV4-1; D gene: TRBD2; CDR3 DNA: TGCGCCAGCAGCCAAGATGCCGGGGGGGTCTACGAGCAGTACTTC; CDR3 protein: CASSQDAGGVYEQYF
clone size: many; J gene: TRBJ1-1; V gene: TRBV11-2; D gene: NA; CDR3 DNA: TGTGCCAGCAGCTTGGGCAGGTTTTTGGGCAGTGAAATGAACACTGAAGCTTTCTTT; CDR3 protein: CASSLGRFLGSEMNTEAFF
clone size: many; J gene: TRBJ2-3; V gene: TRBV7-2; D gene: NA; CDR3 DNA: TGTGCCAGCAGCTTAGCGTACCTAGGCATCATAGATACGCAGTATTTT; CDR3 protein: CASSLAYLGIIDTQYF
clone size: many; J gene: TRBJ2-1; V gene: TRBV7-9; D gene: NA; CDR3 DNA: TGTGCCAGCAGCCGACAGTTGAGCTCCTACAATGAGCAGTTCTTC; CDR3 protein: CASSRQLSSYNEQFF